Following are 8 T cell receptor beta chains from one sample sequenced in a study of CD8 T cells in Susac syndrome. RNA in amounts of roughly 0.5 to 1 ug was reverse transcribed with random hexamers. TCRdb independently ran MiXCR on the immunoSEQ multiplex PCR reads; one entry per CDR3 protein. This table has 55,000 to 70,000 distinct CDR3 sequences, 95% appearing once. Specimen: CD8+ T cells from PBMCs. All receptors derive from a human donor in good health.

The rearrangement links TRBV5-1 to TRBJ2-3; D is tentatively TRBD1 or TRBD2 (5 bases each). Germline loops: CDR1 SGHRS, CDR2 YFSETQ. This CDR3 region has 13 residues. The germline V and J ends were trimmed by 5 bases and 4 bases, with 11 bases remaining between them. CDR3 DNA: TGCGCCAGCAGTTGGATGGGGGCAGATACGCAGTATTTT. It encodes CASSWMGADTQYF.

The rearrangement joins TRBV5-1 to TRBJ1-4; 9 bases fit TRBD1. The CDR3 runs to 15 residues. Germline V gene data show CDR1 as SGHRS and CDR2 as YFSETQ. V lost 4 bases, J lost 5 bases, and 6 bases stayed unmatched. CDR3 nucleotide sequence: TGCGCCAGCAGCGCGGGGGACAGGGAAAATGAAAAACTGTTTTTT. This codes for CASSAGDRENEKLFF.

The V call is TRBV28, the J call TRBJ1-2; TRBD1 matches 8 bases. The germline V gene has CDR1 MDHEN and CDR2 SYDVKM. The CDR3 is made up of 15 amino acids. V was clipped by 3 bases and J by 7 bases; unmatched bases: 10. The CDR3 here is CASSFGTGDPLGYTF. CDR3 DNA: TGTGCCAGCAGTTTCGGGACAGGCGATCCCCTTGGCTACACCTTC.

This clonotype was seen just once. This CDR3 reads CASSRYRGRETQYF. In DNA, the CDR3 is TGTGCCAGCAGCAGATACAGGGGGCGAGAGACCCAGTACTTC. J is TRBJ2-5 and V is TRBV6-5; 9 bases match TRBD1. The V gene's germline CDR1 is MNHEY and CDR2 SVGAGI. V gave up 6 bases and J gave up 4 bases; unmatched junction bases: 6. This CDR3 contains 14 residues.

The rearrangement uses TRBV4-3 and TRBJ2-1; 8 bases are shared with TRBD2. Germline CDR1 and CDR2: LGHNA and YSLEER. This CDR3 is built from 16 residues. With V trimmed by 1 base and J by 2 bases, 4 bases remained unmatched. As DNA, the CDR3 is TGCGCCAGCAGCCAAGCGCCAGCGGGAGCCTACAATGAGCAGTTCTTC. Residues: CASSQAPAGAYNEQFF.

The CDR3 DNA is TGCGCCAGCAGCCAAGTACTATCAGGGGAAGAGACCCAGTACTTC. It is translated as CASSQVLSGEETQYF. The chain is built from TRBV4-1 and TRBJ2-5, with a possible D match to TRBD1 (6 bases). Trimming stripped 1 base from V and 3 bases from J, with 12 bases between. This CDR3 is 15 amino acids long. Germline CDR1 is MGHRA and CDR2 is YSYEKL.

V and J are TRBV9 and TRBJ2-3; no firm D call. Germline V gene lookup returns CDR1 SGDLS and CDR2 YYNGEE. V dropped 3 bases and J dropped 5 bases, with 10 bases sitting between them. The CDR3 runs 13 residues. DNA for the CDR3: TGTGCCAGCAGCGCCTCTGCGGAAGATACGCAGTATTTT. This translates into CASSASAEDTQYF.

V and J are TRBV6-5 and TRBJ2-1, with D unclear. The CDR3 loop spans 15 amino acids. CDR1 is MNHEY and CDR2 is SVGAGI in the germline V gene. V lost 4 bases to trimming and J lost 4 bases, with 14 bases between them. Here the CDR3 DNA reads TGTGCCAGCAGTTTGATGTTGGGTGGATACAATGAGCAGTTCTTC. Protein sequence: CASSLMLGGYNEQFF.